What follows are 15 T cell receptor beta chains derived from one specimen sequenced in a study of long-term antiretroviral therapy in people with HIV. Survey-level immunoSEQ v3.0 assays were run. Libraries were prepared by immunoSEQ multiplex PCR; TCRdb keeps only in-frame clonotypes and omits some of them. The sample carries roughly 45,000 clones, around four fifths recorded once. Source: unsorted PBMCs, taken 0.8 years after starting antiretroviral therapy. These receptors originate from a woman in her late teens or twenties with HIV.

The rearrangement links TRBV28 to TRBJ1-5, with D possibly being TRBD1 (5 bases). V was clipped by 4 bases and J by 4 bases, with 14 bases between them. The CDR3 totals 15 residues. CDR1 MDHEN and CDR2 SYDVKM come from the germline V gene. CDR3 sequence reads: CASSSGQGLNQPQHF. In nucleotides, the CDR3 is TGTGCCAGCAGTTCCGGGCAGGGCCTTAATCAGCCCCAGCATTTT.

The count of this clone is one. V and J are TRBV14 and TRBJ2-2; the D is unclear. Trimming took 0 bases from V and 5 from J, leaving 4 bases between them. CDR3 length: 13 amino acids. Germline-derived CDR1 and CDR2 are SGHDN and FVKESK. The CDR3: CASSQERTGELFF. The CDR3 DNA reads TGTGCCAGCAGCCAAGAAAGGACCGGGGAGCTGTTTTTT.

V and J are TRBV5-1 and TRBJ2-5; unclear D gene. The J call may not be correct, given that the DNA end is closer to TRBJ2-7. CDR1 SGHRS and CDR2 YFSETQ come from the germline V gene. The CDR3 covers 12 residues. DNA of the CDR3: TGCGCCAGCAGCTTGGTGGCGTCCGAGCAGTACTTC. This sequence encodes CASSLVASEQYF.

The chain is built from TRBV28 and TRBJ1-2; D might be TRBD1 (6 bases). This CDR3 comprises 13 residues. Germline CDR1 MDHEN, CDR2 SYDVKM. Trimming left V 11 bases short and J 8 bases short, with 21 bases between. The CDR3 bases are TGTGCCGCCAAGACAGGCTCACCTTCCGGCTACACCTTC. Its protein product is CAAKTGSPSGYTF.

The chain recombines TRBV6-1 with TRBJ1-2; D might be TRBD1 (6 bases). CDR1 and CDR2 (germline): MNHNS, SASEGT. The CDR3 loop spans 14 amino acids. V lost 6 bases and J lost 2, with 13 bases in between. The CDR3 DNA reads TGTGCCAGCAGGGAGGGGGGGGCAAACTATGGCTACACCTTC. It encodes CASREGGANYGYTF.

The chain combines TRBV6-5 with TRBJ2-7, with unresolved D. CDR1 and CDR2 (germline): MNHEY, SVGAGI. CDR3 size: 13 residues. V lost 0 bases, J lost 3 bases, and 6 bases lay in between. As DNA, the CDR3 is TGTGCCAGCAGTTACTCGAACTTCTACGAGCAGTACTTC. This codes for CASSYSNFYEQYF.

The J gene is TRBJ1-2, the V gene TRBV5-1, with 10 bases aligning to TRBD1. V gave up 2 bases and J gave up 5 bases; unmatched junction bases: 12. CDR3 length: 17 amino acids. The germline V gene has CDR1 SGHRS and CDR2 YFSETQ. CDR3 in DNA: TGCGCCAGCAGCTTTATCGTAGGGACAGGGGATATGTATGGCTACACCTTC. Its translation: CASSFIVGTGDMYGYTF.

The V and J genes are TRBV5-6 and TRBJ2-2; possible D gene TRBD1, 5 bases. V was clipped by 6 bases and J by 5 bases, with 11 bases between them. CDR1 and CDR2 (germline): SGHDT, YYEEEE. The CDR3 covers 13 residues. The CDR3 coding sequence is TGTGCCAGCATCGTCAGGGAAACCGGGGAGCTGTTTTTT. Its translation: CASIVRETGELFF. Drawing the rest from reference TRBV5-6 and TRBJ2-2, the complete variable domain is DAGVTQSPTHLIKTRGQQVTLRCSPKSGHDTVSWYQQALGQGPQFIFQYYEEEERQRGNFPDRFSGHQFPNYSSELNVNALLLGDSALYLCASIVRETGELFFGEGSRLTVL.

This chain links TRBV25-1 with TRBJ2-7; D unresolved. Between the trimmed V and J ends, which lost 6 bases and 4 bases, there was a span of 13 bases. Germline loops: CDR1 MGHDK, CDR2 SYGVNS. The CDR3 consists of 13 residues. The CDR3 bases are TGTGCCAGCAGAGGTGGGGAATCATACGAGCAGTACTTC. Translated, it gives CASRGGESYEQYF.

The V call is TRBV2, the J call TRBJ2-7; possibly TRBD1 for D (5 bases). Trimming shortened V by 1 base and J by 4 bases, and 17 bases separated the two germline ends. This CDR3 is built from 16 residues. The germline V gene encodes CDR1 SNHLY and CDR2 FYNNEI. The CDR3 DNA reads as TGTGCCAGCAGTGAAGAAGGGGTGACGTTTGGGTACGAGCAGTACTTC. It specifies CASSEEGVTFGYEQYF. Variable domain in full (rest from reference TRBV2 and TRBJ2-7): EPEVTQTPSHQVTQMGQEVILRCVPISNHLYFYWYRQILGQKVEFLVSFYNNEISEKSEIFDDQFSVERPDGSNFTLKIRSTKLEDSAMYFCASSEEGVTFGYEQYFGPGTRLTVT.

V and J are TRBV28 and TRBJ2-3; D remains ambiguous. This CDR3 comprises 14 residues. CDR1 is MDHEN, CDR2 SYDVKM, per germline. V was trimmed by 4 bases and J by 0 bases, leaving 8 bases between them. This CDR3 reads CASSYFVSTDTQYF. The CDR3 bases are TGTGCCAGCAGTTATTTCGTTAGCACAGATACGCAGTATTTT.

V is TRBV5-5 and J is TRBJ2-7; D call uncertain. Germline V CDR1 and CDR2: SGHKS, YYEKEE (reference sequence). Trimming removed 0 bases from V and 5 bases from J, with 9 bases in between. The CDR3 loop spans 13 amino acids. As DNA, the CDR3 is TGTGCCAGCAGCTTGGTTCGGCAGGACGAGCAGTACTTC. This gives the protein CASSLVRQDEQYF. Looking up the rest from reference TRBV5-5 and TRBJ2-7 gives the full variable domain: DAGVTQSPTHLIKTRGQQVTLRCSPISGHKSVSWYQQVLGQGPQFIFQYYEKEERGRGNFPDRFSARQFPNYSSELNVNALLLGDSALYLCASSLVRQDEQYFGPGTRLTVT.

J is TRBJ1-1 and V is TRBV4-3; D gene uncertain. This CDR3 has 15 residues. The ends were cut back, 0 bases at V and 2 bases at J, with 10 bases in the middle. The germline V gene encodes CDR1 LGHNA and CDR2 YSLEER. CDR3 sequence reads: CASSQEVYANTEAFF. The CDR3 DNA follows: TGCGCCAGCAGCCAAGAGGTATATGCAAACACTGAAGCTTTCTTT.

The chain links TRBV7-2 to TRBJ1-1, with TRBD1 identical over 11 bases. The trim removed 0 bases at V and 1 base at J, leaving 7 bases unmatched. The germline gives CDR1 SGHTA, CDR2 FQGNSA. The CDR3 runs 18 residues. In nucleotides, the CDR3 is TGTGCCAGCAGCTTAGCGTCACGGGGACAGGGGGAGAACACTGAAGCTTTCTTT. This translates into CASSLASRGQGENTEAFF.

This sequence joins TRBV11-1 and TRBJ2-3; 11 bases agree with TRBD2. V gave up 4 bases and J gave up 2 bases; unmatched junction bases: 8. Per the germline V gene, CDR1 is SGHAT and CDR2 is FQDESV (reference sequence). This CDR3 region has 17 residues. In nucleotides, the CDR3 is TGTGCCAGCAGCTGGCCGGCACTAGCGGGAGTCACAGATACGCAGTATTTT. This gives the protein CASSWPALAGVTDTQYF.